This paragraph covers one TCR beta chain sequence. Different DNA sequences within this sample yield the same CDR3. In the PCR, 60 Vbeta and 13 Jbeta primers were used. Here immunoSEQ multiplex PCR was the method, and the copy in TCRdb shows in-frame clones only, minus some. The table lists 180,000 or so clones, 70% to 85% of them singletons. The sample is drawn from a study of cytomegalovirus exposure and HLA in healthy donors. The CDR3 totals 13 residues. V lost 5 bases and J lost 2, with 11 bases in between. CDR1 is SGHRS, CDR2 YFSETQ, per germline. The sequence was obtained from a man between 18 and 29 years old in good health and CMV-seronegative. The chain joins TRBV5-1 to TRBJ2-7; D call uncertain. The sample was PBMCs. DNA of the CDR3: TGCGCCAGCAGTCCGACTGAAGCCTACGAGCAGTACTTC. Protein: CASSPTEAYEQYF.